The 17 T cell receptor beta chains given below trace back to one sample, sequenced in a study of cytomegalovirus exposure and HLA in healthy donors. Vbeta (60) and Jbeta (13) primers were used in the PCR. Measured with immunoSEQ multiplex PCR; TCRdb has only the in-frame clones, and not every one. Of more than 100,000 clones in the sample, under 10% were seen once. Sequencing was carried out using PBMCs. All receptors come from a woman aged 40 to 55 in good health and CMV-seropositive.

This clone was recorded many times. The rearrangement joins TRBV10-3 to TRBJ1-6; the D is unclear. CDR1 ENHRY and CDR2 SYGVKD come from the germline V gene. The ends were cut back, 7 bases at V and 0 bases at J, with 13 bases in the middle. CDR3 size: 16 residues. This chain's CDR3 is CAIKAGESSYNSPLHF. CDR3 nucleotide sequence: TGTGCCATCAAAGCGGGAGAAAGCTCCTATAATTCACCCCTCCACTTT.

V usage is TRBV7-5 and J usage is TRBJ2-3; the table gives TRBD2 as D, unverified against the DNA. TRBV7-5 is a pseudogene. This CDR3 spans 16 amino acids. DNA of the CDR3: TGTGTCAGAAGCTTAGGGAGCGGGGGGCCCACGGATACGCAGTATTTT. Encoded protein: CVRSLGSGGPTDTQYF.

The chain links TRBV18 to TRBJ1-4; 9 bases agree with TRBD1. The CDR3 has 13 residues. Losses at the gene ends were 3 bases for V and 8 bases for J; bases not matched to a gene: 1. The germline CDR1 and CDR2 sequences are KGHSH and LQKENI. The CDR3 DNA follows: TGTGCCAGCTCACCGACAGGGGGGGAAAAACTGTTTTTT. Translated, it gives CASSPTGGEKLFF.

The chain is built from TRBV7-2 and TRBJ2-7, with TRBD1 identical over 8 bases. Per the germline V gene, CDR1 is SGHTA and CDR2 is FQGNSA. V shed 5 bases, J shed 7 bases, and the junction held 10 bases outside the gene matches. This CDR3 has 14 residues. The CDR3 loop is CASSLTGGRPEQYF. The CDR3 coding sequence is TGTGCCAGCAGCCTTACAGGGGGTCGGCCGGAGCAGTACTTC.

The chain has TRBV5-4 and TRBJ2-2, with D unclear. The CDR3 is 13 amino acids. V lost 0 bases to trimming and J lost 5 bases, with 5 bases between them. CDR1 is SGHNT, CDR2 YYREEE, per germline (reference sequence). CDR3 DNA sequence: TGTGCCAGCAGCTTGGACAGTACCGGGGAGCTGTTTTTT. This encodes CASSLDSTGELFF.

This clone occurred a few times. CDR3 DNA sequence: TGTGCCAGCAGCCAAGAACAGGGGCGTCCAGATACGCAGTATTTT. Translation: CASSQEQGRPDTQYF. V gene TRBV4-2 combines with J gene TRBJ2-3; 7 bases map to TRBD1. The germline gives CDR1 LGHNA, CDR2 YNFKEQ. Germline trimming cut 0 bases from V and 4 bases from J; bases unmatched to any gene: 4. CDR3 length: 15 residues.

CDR3 amino acids: CASSGSGLAALYQETQYF. In DNA, the CDR3 is TGTGCCAGCAGTGGTTCGGGACTAGCGGCTCTATACCAAGAGACCCAGTACTTC. The chain recombines TRBV6-1 with TRBJ2-5, with 11 positions matching TRBD2. The CDR3 has 18 residues. Per the germline V gene, CDR1 is MNHNS and CDR2 is SASEGT. J was trimmed by 0 bases and V by 4 bases; bases with no gene match: 10.

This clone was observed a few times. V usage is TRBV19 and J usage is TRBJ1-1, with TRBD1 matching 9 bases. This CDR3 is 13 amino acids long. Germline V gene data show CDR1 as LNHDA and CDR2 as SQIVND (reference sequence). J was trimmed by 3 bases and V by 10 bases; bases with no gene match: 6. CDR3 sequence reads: CATARDRDTEAFF. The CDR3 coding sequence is TGTGCCACCGCCCGGGACAGGGACACTGAAGCTTTCTTT.

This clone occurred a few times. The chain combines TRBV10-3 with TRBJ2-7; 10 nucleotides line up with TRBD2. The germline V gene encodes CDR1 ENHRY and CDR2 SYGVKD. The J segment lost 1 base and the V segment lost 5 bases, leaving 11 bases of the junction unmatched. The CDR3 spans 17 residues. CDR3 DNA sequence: TGTGCCATCAGTTTACCCTTAGCGGGGGGAAATTCCTACGAGCAGTACTTC. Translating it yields CAISLPLAGGNSYEQYF.

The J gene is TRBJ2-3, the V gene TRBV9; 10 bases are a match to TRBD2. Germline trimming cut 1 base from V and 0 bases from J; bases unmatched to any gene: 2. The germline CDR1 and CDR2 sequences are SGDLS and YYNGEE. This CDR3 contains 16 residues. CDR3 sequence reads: CASSVTSGVSTDTQYF. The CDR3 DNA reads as TGTGCCAGCAGCGTAACTAGCGGGGTTAGCACAGATACGCAGTATTTT.

The CDR3 DNA follows: TGCGCCAGCAGCTCGGGACAGTCCCAAGAGACCCAGTACTTC. Its protein product is CASSSGQSQETQYF. The chain joins TRBV5-1 to TRBJ2-5; 7 bases are shared with TRBD1. CDR1 SGHRS and CDR2 YFSETQ come from the germline V gene. V trimming: 3 bases; J trimming: 1 base; junction bases outside the gene matches: 3. The CDR3 loop spans 14 amino acids.

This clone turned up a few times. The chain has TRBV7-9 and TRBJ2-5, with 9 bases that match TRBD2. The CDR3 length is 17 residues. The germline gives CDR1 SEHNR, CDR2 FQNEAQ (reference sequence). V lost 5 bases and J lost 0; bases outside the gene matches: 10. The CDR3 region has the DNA TGTGCCAGCAGCCTGGCCCGGGTAGCGGGGGACCAAGAGACCCAGTACTTC. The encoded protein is CASSLARVAGDQETQYF. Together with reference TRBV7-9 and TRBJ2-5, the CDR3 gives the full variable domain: DTGVSQNPRHKITKRGQNVTFRCDPISEHNRLYWYRQTLGQGPEFLTYFQNEAQLEKSRLLSDRFSAERPKGSFSTLEIQRTEQGDSAMYLCASSLARVAGDQETQYFGPGTRLLVL.

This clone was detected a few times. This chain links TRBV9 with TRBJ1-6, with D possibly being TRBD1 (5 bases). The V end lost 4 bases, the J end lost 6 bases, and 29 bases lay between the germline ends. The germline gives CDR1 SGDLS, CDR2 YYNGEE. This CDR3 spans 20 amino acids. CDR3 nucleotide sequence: TGTGCCAGCAGCTCCCATCGACGGGACCGGGACTCGGCTACTAATTCACCCCTCCACTTT. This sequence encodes CASSSHRRDRDSATNSPLHF.

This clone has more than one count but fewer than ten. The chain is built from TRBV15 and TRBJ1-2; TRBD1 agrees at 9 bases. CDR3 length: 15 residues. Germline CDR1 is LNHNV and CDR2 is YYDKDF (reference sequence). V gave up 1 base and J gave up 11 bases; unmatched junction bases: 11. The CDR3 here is CATSRAGTGPGGYTF. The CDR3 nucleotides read TGTGCCACCAGCAGAGCCGGGACAGGGCCAGGCGGTTACACCTTC.

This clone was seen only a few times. CDR3 DNA: TGCGCCAGCAGGGGGCGGGGGGATATCACCGGGGAGCTGTTTTTT. Translating it yields CASRGRGDITGELFF. The chain couples TRBV23-1 to TRBJ2-2, with TRBD2 matching 8 bases. TRBV23-1 is annotated as an ORF whose role is uncertain. CDR3 length equals 15 residues. The V segment lost 6 bases and the J segment 4 bases; nucleotides outside the gene matches: 7.

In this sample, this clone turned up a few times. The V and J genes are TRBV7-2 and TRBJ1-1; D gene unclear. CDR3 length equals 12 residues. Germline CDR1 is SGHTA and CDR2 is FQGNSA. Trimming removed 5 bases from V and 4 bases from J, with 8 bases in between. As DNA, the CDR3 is TGTGCCAGCAGCCTTGACACCACTGAAGCTTTCTTT. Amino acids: CASSLDTTEAFF. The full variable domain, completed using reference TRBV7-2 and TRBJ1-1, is GAGVSQSPSNKVTEKGKDVELRCDPISGHTALYWYRQSLGQGLEFLIYFQGNSAPDKSGLPSDRFSAERTGGSVSTLTIQRTQQEDSAVYLCASSLDTTEAFFGQGTRLTVV.

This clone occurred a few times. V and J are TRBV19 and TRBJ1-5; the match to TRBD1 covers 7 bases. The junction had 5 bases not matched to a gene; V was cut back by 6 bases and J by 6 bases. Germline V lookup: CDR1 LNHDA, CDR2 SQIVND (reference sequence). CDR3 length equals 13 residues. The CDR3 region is CASSRQGIQPQHF. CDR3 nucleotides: TGTGCCAGTAGCCGACAGGGAATTCAGCCCCAGCATTTT.